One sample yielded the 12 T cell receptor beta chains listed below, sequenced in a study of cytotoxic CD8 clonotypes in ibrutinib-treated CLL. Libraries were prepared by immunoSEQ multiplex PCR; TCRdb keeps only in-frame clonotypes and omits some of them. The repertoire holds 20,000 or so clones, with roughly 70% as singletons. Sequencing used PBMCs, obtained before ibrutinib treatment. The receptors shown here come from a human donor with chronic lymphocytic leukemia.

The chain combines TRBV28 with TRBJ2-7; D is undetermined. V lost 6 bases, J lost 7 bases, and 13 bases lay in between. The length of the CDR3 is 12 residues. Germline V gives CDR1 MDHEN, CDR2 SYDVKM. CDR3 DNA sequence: TGTGCCAGCAGACAGACGGTAGGTGAGCAGTACTTC. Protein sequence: CASRQTVGEQYF.

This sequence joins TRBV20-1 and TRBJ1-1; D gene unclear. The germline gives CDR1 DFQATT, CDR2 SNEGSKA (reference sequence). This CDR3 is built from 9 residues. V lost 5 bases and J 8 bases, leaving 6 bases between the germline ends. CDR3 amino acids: CSAQNEAFF. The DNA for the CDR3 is TGCAGTGCTCAGAACGAAGCTTTCTTT.

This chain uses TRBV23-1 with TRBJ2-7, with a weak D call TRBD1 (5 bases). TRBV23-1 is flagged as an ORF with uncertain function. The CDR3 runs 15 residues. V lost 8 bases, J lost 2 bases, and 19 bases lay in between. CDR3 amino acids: CASPPGAVTPYEQYF. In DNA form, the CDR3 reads TGCGCCAGCCCACCTGGGGCAGTAACACCCTACGAGCAGTACTTC.

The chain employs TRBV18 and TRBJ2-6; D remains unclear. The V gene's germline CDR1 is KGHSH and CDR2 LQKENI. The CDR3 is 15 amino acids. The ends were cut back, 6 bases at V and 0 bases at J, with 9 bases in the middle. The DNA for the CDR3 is TGTGCCAGCTCCCCCGTATACTCTGGGGCCAACGTCCTGACTTTC. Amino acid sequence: CASSPVYSGANVLTF.

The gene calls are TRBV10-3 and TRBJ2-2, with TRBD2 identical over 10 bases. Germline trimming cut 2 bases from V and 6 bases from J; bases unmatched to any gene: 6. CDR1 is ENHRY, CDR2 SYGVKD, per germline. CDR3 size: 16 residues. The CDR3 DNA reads TGTGCCATCAGTGAGCCTGCGGGACTAGCGCCCGGGGAGCTGTTTTTT. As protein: CAISEPAGLAPGELFF.

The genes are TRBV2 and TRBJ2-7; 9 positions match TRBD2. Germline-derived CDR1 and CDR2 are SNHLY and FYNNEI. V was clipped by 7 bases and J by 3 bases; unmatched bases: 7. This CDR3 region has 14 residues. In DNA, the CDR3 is TGTGCCAGCAAGACCGGGACTAGCTTCTACGAGCAGTACTTC. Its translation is CASKTGTSFYEQYF. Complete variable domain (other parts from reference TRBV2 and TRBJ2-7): EPEVTQTPSHQVTQMGQEVILRCVPISNHLYFYWYRQILGQKVEFLVSFYNNEISEKSEIFDDQFSVERPDGSNFTLKIRSTKLEDSAMYFCASKTGTSFYEQYFGPGTRLTVT.

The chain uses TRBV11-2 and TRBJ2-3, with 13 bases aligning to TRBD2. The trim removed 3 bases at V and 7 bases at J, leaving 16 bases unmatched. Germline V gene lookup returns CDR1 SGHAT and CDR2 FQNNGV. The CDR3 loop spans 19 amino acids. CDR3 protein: CASSFVSWGTSGRVYTQYF. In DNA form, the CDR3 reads TGTGCCAGCAGCTTCGTGTCCTGGGGCACTAGCGGGAGGGTCTATACGCAGTATTTT.

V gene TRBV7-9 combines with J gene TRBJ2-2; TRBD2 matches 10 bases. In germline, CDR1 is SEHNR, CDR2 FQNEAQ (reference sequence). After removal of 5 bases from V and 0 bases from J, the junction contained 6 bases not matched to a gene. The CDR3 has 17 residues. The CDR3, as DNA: TGTGCCAGCAGCCCCGGACTAGCGGTTTCGAACACCGGGGAGCTGTTTTTT. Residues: CASSPGLAVSNTGELFF.

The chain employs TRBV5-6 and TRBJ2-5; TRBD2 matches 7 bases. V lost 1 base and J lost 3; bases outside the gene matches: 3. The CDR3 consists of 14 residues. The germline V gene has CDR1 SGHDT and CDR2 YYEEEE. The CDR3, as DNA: TGTGCCAGCAGCTTGCTACGGGGGGAAGAGACCCAGTACTTC. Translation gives CASSLLRGEETQYF.

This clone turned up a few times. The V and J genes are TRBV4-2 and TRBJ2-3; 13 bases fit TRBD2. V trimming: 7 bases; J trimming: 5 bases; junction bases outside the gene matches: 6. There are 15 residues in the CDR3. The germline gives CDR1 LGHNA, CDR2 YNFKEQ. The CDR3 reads CASKGGLAGKDTQYF. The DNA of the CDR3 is TGTGCCAGCAAGGGGGGACTAGCGGGAAAAGATACGCAGTATTTT.

CDR3: CASSPRMGQGFDEQFF. The CDR3, as DNA: TGCGCCAGCAGTCCAAGGATGGGACAGGGGTTCGATGAGCAGTTCTTC. V is TRBV4-1 and J is TRBJ2-1; 10 bases map to TRBD1. Germline V gives CDR1 MGHRA, CDR2 YSYEKL. The CDR3 covers 16 residues. V lost 6 bases and J lost 8; bases outside the gene matches: 13.

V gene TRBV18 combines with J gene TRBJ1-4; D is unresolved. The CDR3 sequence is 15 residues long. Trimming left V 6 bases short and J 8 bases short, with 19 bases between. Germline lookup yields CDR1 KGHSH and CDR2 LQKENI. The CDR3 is CASSPRERELEKLFF. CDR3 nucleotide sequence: TGTGCCAGCTCGCCTCGCGAGAGGGAGCTCGAAAAACTGTTTTTT.